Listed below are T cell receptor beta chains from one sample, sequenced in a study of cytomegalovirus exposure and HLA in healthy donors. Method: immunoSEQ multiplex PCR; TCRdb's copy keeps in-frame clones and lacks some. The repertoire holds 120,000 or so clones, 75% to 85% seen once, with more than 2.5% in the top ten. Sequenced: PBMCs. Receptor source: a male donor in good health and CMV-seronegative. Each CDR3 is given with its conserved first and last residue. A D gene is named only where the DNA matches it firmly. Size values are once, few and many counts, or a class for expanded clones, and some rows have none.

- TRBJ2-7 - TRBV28 CASSSTSRFPTYEQYF TGTGCCAGCAGTTCCACCTCCAGGTTTCCCACCTACGAGCAGTACTTC
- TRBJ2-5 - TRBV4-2 CASSQREGRSQETQYF TGTGCCAGCAGCCAGCGCGAGGGCCGAAGCCAAGAGACCCAGTACTTC
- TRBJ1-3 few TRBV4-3 CASSQFQAGGNTIYF TGCGCCAGCAGCCAATTCCAGGCCGGAGGAAACACCATATATTTT
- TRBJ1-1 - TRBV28 CASSLADMNTEAFF TGTGCCAGCAGTTTAGCAGATATGAACACTGAAGCTTTCTTT
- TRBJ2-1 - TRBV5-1 CASSPAGWEFNEQFF TGCGCCAGCAGCCCAGCGGGTTGGGAGTTCAATGAGCAGTTCTTC
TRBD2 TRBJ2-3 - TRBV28 CASSFGGVGSDTQYF TGTGCCAGCAGTTTTGGGGGGGTAGGATCAGATACGCAGTATTTT
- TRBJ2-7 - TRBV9 CASSVASSSYEQYF TGTGCCAGCAGCGTAGCAAGTAGCTCCTACGAGCAGTACTTC
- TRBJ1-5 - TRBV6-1 CASSRGDSNQPQHF TGTGCCAGCAGTCGGGGGGATAGCAATCAGCCCCAGCATTTT
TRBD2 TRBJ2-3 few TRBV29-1 CSVEGTSGSADTQYF TGCAGCGTTGAGGGGACTAGCGGGAGTGCAGATACGCAGTATTTT
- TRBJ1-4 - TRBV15 CATSEGHSTEKLFF TGCGCCACCAGCGAGGGACATTCAACGGAAAAACTGTTTTTT
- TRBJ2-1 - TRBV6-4 CASSDYAEGEQFF TGTGCCAGCAGTGACTACGCGGAGGGTGAGCAGTTCTTC
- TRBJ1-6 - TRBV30 CAWSDRVENSPLHF TGTGCCTGGAGTGACAGGGTGGAGAATTCACCCCTCCACTTT
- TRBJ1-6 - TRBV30 CAWSVRTATNSPLHF TGTGCCTGGAGTGTACGAACAGCTACTAATTCACCCCTCCACTTT
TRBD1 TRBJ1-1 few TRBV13 CASSLSGGPEAFF TGTGCCAGCAGCTTATCAGGGGGCCCTGAAGCTTTCTTT
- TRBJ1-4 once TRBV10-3 CAISDGGLNEKLFF TGTGCCATCAGTGATGGGGGACTAAATGAAAAACTGTTTTTT
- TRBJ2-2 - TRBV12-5 CASGLTTGGELFF TGTGCTAGTGGTTTGACGACAGGCGGGGAGCTGTTTTTT
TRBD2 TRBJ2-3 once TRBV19 CASSSTGLAETDTQYF TGTGCCAGTAGTTCCACTGGACTAGCCGAAACAGATACGCAGTATTTT
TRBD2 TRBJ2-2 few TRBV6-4 CASSAGTSTGELFF TGTGCCAGCAGTGCCGGGACTAGCACCGGGGAGCTGTTTTTT
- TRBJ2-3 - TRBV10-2 CASSDRFRSTDTQYF TGCGCCAGCAGCGACAGGTTTCGGAGCACAGATACGCAGTATTTT
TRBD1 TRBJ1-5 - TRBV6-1 CASSPDRVQPQHF TGTGCCAGCAGTCCCGACAGGGTCCAGCCCCAGCATTTT
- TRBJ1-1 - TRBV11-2 CASSYSGGGSFF TGTGCCAGCAGCTACTCGGGGGGCGGTTCTTTCTTT
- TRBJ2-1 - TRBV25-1 CASSDLGGNEQFF TGTGCCAGCAGTGATCTAGGAGGCAATGAGCAGTTCTTC
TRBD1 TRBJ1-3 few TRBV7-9 CSGDQGAIGNTIYF TGTTCCGGCGATCAGGGGGCGATTGGAAACACCATATATTTT
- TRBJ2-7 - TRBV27 CASSLGISGSYSYEQYF TGTGCCAGCAGTTTAGGGATTTCGGGATCCTACTCCTACGAGCAGTACTTC
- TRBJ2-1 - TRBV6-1 CASSEGGEQFF TGTGCCAGCAGTGAAGGAGGAGAGCAGTTCTTC